This T cell receptor (beta chain) was recorded in a study of regulatory T cells in long-lasting Graves disease. Whole-study results and caveats: Whereas 950 to 1,000 public clonotypes were shared by new patients, persistent patients shared more, at approximately 2,700. Persistent disease was associated with favored TRBV28 usage and with favored use of TRBJ1-2 and TRBJ2-5.

The authors built TCR beta libraries using iRepertoire HTBI primers and Arm-PCR of CDR3 regions. TCRdb re-called the multiplex PCR reads with MiXCR, one entry per CDR3 protein. The sample has roughly 500,000 distinct CDR3 sequences, 20% to 25% seen once. A word on this clonotype: Its matching antigen is unknown.

Germline V gene lookup returns CDR1 MGHDK and CDR2 SYGVNS. The CDR3 spans 16 residues. J lost 5 bases, V lost 3 bases, and 11 bases had no gene match. Time point in this sample: persistent/refractory GD, antithyroid drugs over 5 years with positive TRAb. Extracted RNA from PBMCs served as the source of the TCR library. Investigators report Graves' disease was diagnosed under American Thyroid Association guidelines. Enrollment of patients was through an endocrinology department in Xi'an, China. The clonotype comes from a female donor with Graves disease. V usage is TRBV25-1 and J usage is TRBJ2-5; 8 bases agree with TRBD2. The sample consisted of peripheral blood mononuclear cells (PBMCs), taken when the disease was refractory, from a patient treated with antithyroid drugs. The CDR3 is CASSDPLSGSLETQYF. The CDR3, as DNA: TGTGCCAGCAGTGACCCCCTAAGCGGGAGTTTGGAGACCCAGTACTTC.